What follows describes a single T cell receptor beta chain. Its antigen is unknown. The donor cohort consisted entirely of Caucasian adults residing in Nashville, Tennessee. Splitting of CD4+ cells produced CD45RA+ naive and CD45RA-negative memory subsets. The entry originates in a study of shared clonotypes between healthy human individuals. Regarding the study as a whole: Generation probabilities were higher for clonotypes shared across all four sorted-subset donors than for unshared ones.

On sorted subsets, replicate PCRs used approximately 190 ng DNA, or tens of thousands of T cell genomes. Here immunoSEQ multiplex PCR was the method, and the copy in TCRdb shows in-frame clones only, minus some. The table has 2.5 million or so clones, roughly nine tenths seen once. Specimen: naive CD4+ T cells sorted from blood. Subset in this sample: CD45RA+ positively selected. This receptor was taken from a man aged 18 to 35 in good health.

CDR3 sequence reads: CASSSSRDSSTDTQYF. The CDR3 bases are TGTGCCAGCAGCAGTAGTAGAGACTCCAGCACAGATACGCAGTATTTT. The chain recombines TRBV9 with TRBJ2-3; the D is unclear. Deletions cut 4 bases from V and 0 bases from J, with 15 bases between. The CDR3 is made up of 16 amino acids. Germline V gene lookup returns CDR1 SGDLS and CDR2 YYNGEE.